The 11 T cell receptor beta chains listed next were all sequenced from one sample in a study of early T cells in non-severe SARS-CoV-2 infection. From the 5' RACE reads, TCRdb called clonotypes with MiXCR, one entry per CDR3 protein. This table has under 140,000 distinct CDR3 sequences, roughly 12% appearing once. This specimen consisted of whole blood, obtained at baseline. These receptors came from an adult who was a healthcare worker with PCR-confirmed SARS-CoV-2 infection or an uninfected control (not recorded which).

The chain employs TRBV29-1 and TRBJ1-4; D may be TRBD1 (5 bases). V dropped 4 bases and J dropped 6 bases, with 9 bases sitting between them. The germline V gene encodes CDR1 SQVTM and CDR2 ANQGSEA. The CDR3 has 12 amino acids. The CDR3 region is CSVVLGDEKLFF. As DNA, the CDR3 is TGCAGCGTTGTTCTAGGGGATGAAAAACTGTTTTTT.

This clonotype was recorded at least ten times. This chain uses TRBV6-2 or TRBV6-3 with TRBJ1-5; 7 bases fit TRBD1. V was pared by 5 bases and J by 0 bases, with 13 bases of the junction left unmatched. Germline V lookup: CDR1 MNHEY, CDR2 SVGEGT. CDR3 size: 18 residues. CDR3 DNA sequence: TGTGCCAGCAGTCGGCCCCTAGACAGGGACCCTAGCAATCAGCCCCAGCATTTT. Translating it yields CASSRPLDRDPSNQPQHF.

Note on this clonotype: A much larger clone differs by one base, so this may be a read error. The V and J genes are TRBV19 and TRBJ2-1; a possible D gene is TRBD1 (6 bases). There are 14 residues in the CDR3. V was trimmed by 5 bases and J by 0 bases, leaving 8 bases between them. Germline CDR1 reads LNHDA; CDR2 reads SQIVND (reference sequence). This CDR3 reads CASSGDTSYNEQFF. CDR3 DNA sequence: TGTGCCAGTAGTGGGGACACCTCCTACAATGAGCAGTTCTTC.

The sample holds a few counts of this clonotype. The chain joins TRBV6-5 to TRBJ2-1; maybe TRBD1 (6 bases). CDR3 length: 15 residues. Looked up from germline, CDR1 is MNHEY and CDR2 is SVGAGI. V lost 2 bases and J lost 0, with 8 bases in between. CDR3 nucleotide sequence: TGTGCCAGCAGTTACGACAGGTCCTCCTACAATGAGCAGTTCTTC. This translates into CASSYDRSSYNEQFF.

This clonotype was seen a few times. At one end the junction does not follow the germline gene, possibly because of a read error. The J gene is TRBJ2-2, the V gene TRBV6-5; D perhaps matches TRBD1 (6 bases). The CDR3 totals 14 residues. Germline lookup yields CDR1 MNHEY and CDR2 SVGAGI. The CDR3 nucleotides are TGTGCCAGCAGAATTACAGGGAACGCCGGGGAGCTGTTTTTT. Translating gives CASRITGNAGELFF.

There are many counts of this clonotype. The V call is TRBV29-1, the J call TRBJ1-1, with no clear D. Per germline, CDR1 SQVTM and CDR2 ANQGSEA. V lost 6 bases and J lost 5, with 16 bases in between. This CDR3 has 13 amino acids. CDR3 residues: CSVVKGTRTEAFF. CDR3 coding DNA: TGCAGCGTGGTCAAAGGAACAAGGACTGAAGCTTTCTTT.

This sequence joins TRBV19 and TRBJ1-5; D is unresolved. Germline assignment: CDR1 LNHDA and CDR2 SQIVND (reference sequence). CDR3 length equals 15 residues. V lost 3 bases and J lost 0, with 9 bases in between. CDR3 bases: TGTGCCAGTAGTATCTCCGGGATTAGCAATCAGCCCCAGCATTTT. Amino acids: CASSISGISNQPQHF.

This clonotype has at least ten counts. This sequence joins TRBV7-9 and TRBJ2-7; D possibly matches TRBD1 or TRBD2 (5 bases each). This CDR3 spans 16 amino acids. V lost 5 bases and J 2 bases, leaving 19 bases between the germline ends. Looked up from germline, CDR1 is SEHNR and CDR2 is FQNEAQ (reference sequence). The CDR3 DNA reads TGTGCCAGCAGCCCGTTCCCCGGGGCAGCACCCTACGAGCAGTACTTC. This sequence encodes CASSPFPGAAPYEQYF. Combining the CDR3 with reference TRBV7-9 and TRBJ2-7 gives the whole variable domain DTGVSQNPRHKITKRGQNVTFRCDPISEHNRLYWYRQTLGQGPEFLTYFQNEAQLEKSRLLSDRFSAERPKGSFSTLEIQRTEQGDSAMYLCASSPFPGAAPYEQYFGPGTRLTVT.

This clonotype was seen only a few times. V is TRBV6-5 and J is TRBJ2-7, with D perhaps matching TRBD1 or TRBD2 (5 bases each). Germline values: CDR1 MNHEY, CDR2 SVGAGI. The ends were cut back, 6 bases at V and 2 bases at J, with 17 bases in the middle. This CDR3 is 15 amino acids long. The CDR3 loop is CASSSGTPVPYEQYF. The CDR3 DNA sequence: TGTGCCAGCAGCTCGGGGACGCCCGTTCCCTACGAGCAGTACTTC.

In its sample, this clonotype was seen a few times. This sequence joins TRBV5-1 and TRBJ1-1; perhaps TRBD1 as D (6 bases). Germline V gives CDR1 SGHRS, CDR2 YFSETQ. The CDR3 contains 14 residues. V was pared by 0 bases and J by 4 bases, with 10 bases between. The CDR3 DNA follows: TGCGCCAGCAGCTTGGAGGGGGAGGGCACTGAAGCTTTCTTT. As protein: CASSLEGEGTEAFF.

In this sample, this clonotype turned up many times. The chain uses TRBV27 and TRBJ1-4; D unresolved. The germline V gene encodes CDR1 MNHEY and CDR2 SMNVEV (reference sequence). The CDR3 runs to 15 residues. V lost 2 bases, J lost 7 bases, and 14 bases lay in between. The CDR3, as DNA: TGTGCCAGCAGTTTAGGCTCTGGGCGTGGTGAAAAACTGTTTTTT. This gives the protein CASSLGSGRGEKLFF.